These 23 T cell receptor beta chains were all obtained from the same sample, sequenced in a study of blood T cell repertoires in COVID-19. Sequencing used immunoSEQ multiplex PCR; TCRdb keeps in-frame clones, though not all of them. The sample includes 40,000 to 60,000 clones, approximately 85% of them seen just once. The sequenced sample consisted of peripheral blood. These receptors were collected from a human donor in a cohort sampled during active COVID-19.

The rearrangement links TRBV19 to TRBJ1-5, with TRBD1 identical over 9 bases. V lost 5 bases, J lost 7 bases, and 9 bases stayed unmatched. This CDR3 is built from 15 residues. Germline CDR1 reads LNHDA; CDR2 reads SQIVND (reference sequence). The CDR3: CASSYRGRSGQPQHF. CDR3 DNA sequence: TGTGCCAGTAGTTACAGGGGGCGATCTGGACAGCCCCAGCATTTT.

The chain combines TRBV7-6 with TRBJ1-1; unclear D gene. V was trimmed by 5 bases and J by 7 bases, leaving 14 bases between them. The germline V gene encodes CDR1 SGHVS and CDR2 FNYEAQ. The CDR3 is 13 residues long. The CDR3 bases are TGTGCCAGCAGCCGGACTGCCGAAGGTGAAGCTTTCTTT. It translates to CASSRTAEGEAFF. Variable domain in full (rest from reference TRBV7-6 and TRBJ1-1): GAGVSQSPRYKVTKRGQDVALRCDPISGHVSLYWYRQALGQGPEFLTYFNYEAQQDKSGLPNDRFSAERPEGSISTLTIQRTEQRDSAMYRCASSRTAEGEAFFGQGTRLTVV.

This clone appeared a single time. The CDR3 DNA sequence: TGTGCCATCAGTGGAGGAGACAGTAATTTCATGAACACTGAAGCTTTCTTT. Amino acid sequence: CAISGGDSNFMNTEAFF. V and J are TRBV10-3 and TRBJ1-1, with D possibly TRBD1 on 5 matching bases. From germline, CDR1 is ENHRY and CDR2 SYGVKD. The V end lost 4 bases, the J end lost 0 bases, and 18 bases lay between the germline ends. The CDR3 sequence is 17 residues long.

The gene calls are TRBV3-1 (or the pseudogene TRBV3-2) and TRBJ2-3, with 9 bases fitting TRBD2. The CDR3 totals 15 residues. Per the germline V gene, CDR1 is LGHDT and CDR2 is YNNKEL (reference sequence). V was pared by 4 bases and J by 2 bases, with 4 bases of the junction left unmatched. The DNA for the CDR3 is TGTGCCAGCAGCCTCCTAGCGGGAACCACAGATACGCAGTATTTT. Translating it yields CASSLLAGTTDTQYF.

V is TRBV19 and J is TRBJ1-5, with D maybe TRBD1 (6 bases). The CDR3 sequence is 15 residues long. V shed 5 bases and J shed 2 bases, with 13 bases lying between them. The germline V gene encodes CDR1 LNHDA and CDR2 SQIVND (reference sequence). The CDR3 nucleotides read TGTGCCAGTAGTGGGGGGGGCGCTGGCAATCAGCCCCAGCATTTT. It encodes CASSGGGAGNQPQHF.

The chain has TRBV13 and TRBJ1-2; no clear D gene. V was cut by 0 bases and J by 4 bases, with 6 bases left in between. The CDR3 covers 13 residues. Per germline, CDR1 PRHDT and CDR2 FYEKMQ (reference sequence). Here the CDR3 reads CASSLGQSYGYTF. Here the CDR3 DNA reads TGTGCCAGCAGCTTAGGGCAGTCCTATGGCTACACCTTC.

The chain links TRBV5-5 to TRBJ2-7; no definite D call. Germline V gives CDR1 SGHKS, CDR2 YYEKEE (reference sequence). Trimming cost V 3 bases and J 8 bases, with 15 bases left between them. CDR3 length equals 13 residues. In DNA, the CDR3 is TGTGCCAGCAGCTCACCGGCGGATCTGAAGCAGTACTTC. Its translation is CASSSPADLKQYF.

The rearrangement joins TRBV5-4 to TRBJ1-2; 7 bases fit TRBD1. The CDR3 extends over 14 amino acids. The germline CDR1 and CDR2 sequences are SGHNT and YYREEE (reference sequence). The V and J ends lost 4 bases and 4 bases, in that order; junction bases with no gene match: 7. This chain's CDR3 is CASSPGQSVYGYTF. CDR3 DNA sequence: TGTGCCAGCAGCCCGGGACAGAGCGTCTATGGCTACACCTTC.

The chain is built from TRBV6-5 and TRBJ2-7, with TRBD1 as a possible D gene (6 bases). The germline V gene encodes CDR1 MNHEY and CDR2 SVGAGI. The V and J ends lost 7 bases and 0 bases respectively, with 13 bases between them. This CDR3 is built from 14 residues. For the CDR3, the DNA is TGTGCCAGCAAGAGGGACACCATCTCCTACGAGCAGTACTTC. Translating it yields CASKRDTISYEQYF.

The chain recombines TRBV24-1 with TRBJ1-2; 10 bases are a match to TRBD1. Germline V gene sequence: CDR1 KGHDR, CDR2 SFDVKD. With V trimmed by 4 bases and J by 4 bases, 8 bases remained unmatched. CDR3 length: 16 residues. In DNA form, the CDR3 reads TGTGCCACCAGTGAGGCCAGACAGGGGGCGATCTATGGCTACACCTTC. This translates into CATSEARQGAIYGYTF.

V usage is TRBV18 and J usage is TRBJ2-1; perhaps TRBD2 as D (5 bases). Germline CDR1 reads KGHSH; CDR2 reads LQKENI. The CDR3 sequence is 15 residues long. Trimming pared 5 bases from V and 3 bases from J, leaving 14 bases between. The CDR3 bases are TGTGCCAGCTCAGGTGGAGAGGGCCGCTACAATGAGCAGTTCTTC. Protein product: CASSGGEGRYNEQFF.

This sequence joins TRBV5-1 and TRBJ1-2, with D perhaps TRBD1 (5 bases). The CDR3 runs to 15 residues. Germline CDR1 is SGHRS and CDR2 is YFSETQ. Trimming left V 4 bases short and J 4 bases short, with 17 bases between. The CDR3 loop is CASSQPDSSFYGYTF. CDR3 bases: TGCGCCAGCAGCCAGCCTGACAGTTCATTCTATGGCTACACCTTC.

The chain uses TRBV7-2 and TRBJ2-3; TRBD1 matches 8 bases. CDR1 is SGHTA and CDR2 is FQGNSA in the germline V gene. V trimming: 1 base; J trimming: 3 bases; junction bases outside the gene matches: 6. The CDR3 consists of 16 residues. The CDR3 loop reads CASSLVGTGSTDTQYF. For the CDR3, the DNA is TGTGCCAGCAGCTTAGTGGGGACAGGTAGTACAGATACGCAGTATTTT. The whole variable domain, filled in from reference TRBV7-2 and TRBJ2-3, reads GAGVSQSPSNKVTEKGKDVELRCDPISGHTALYWYRQSLGQGLEFLIYFQGNSAPDKSGLPSDRFSAERTGGSVSTLTIQRTQQEDSAVYLCASSLVGTGSTDTQYFGPGTRLTVL.

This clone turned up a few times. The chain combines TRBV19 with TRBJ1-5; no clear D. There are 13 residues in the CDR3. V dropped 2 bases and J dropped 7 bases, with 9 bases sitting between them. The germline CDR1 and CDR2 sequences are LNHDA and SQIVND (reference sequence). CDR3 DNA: TGTGCCAGTAGTATAAGGCGGGAGCAGCCCCAGCATTTT. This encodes CASSIRREQPQHF.

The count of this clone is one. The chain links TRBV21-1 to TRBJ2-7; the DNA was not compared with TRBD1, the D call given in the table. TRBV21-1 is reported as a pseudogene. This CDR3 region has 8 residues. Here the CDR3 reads CASSPVCF. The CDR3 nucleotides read TGTGCCAGCAGCCCAGTCTGCTTC.

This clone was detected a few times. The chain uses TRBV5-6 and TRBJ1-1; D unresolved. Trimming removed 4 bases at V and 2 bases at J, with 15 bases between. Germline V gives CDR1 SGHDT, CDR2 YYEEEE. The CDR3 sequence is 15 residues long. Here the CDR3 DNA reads TGTGCCAGCAGCCGGAGGACCGAGAGAAACACTGAAGCTTTCTTT. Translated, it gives CASSRRTERNTEAFF.

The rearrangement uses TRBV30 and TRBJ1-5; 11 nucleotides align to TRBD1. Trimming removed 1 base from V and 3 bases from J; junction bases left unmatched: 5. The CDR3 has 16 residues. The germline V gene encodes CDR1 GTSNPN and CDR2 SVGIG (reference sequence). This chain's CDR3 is CAWSGGQGAVNQPQHF. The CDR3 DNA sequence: TGTGCCTGGAGTGGCGGACAGGGGGCGGTCAATCAGCCCCAGCATTTT. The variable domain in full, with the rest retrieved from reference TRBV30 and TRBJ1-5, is SQTIHQWPATLVQPVGSPLSLECTVEGTSNPNLYWYRQAAGRGLQLLFYSVGIGQISSEVPQNLSASRPQDRQFILSSKKLLLSDSGFYLCAWSGGQGAVNQPQHFGDGTRLSIL.

This chain's CDR3 is CAWRGTGMETNYGYTF. The DNA of the CDR3 is TGTGCCTGGAGGGGGACAGGGATGGAGACTAACTATGGCTACACCTTC. V usage is TRBV30 and J usage is TRBJ1-2, with 9 nucleotides matching TRBD1. Germline V gene lookup returns CDR1 GTSNPN and CDR2 SVGIG (reference sequence). This CDR3 has 16 residues. The ends lost 3 bases at V and 0 bases at J; junction bases unmatched: 8. The full variable domain, its missing parts supplied by reference TRBV30 and TRBJ1-2, is SQTIHQWPATLVQPVGSPLSLECTVEGTSNPNLYWYRQAAGRGLQLLFYSVGIGQISSEVPQNLSASRPQDRQFILSSKKLLLSDSGFYLCAWRGTGMETNYGYTFGSGTRLTVV.

CDR3 amino acids: CASSDGGKGTEAFF. Written as DNA, the CDR3 is TGTGCCAGCAGTGACGGGGGCAAGGGGACTGAAGCTTTCTTT. The chain recombines TRBV6-4 with TRBJ1-1, with a possible D match to TRBD1 (6 bases). The CDR3 runs 14 residues. The ends were cut back, 2 bases at V and 5 bases at J, with 12 bases in the middle. CDR1 and CDR2 (germline): MRHNA, SNTAGT.

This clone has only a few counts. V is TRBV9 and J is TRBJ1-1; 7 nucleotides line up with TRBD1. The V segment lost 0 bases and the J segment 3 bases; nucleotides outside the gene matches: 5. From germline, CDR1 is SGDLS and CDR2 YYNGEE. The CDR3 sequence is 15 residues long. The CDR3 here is CASSVAPDRDTEAFF. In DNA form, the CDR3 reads TGTGCCAGCAGCGTAGCCCCCGACAGGGACACTGAAGCTTTCTTT.

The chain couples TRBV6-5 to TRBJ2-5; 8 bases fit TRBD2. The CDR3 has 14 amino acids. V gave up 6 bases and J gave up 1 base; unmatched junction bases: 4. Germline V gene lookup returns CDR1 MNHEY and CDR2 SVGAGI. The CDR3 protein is CASSMTSAQETQYF. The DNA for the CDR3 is TGTGCCAGCAGCATGACTAGCGCCCAAGAGACCCAGTACTTC.

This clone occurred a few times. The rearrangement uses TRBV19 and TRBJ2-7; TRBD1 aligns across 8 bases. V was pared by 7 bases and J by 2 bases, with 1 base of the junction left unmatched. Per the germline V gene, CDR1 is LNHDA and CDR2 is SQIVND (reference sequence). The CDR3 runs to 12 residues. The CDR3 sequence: CASKQGAYEQYF. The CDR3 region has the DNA TGTGCCAGTAAACAGGGGGCCTACGAGCAGTACTTC.

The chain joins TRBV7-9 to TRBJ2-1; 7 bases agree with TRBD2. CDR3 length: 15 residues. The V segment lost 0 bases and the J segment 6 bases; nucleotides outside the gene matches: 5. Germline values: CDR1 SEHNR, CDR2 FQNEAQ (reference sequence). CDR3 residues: CASSLAQTSRNEQFF. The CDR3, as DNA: TGTGCCAGCAGCTTAGCCCAGACTAGCCGCAATGAGCAGTTCTTC.